The T cell receptor beta chain described here comes from a study of post-analysis software for immune sequencing data. General study results and limits: Five TRBV segments, TRBV5-6, TRBV5-1 and TRBV20-1 among them, were found more frequent in patients than controls.

Each TCR beta cDNA library carried unique molecular identifiers. Each CDR3 protein gets one entry after TCRdb re-called the PCR reads with MiXCR. The repertoire consists of around 190,000 distinct CDR3 sequences, with approximately 29% occurring once and the leading ten covering roughly 3.4%. The CDR3 has 14 amino acids. V was clipped by 1 base and J by 2 bases; unmatched bases: 0. The V gene's germline CDR1 is LGHNA and CDR2 YNFKEQ. As for this clonotype: The antigen is not known.

Source material: blood. The sequence derives from a girl aged 2-17 years with multiple sclerosis. The V call is TRBV4-2, the J call TRBJ2-7, with 9 bases fitting TRBD2. Here the CDR3 reads CASSQGTSAYEQYF. The CDR3, as DNA: TGTGCCAGCAGCCAAGGGACTAGCGCCTACGAGCAGTACTTC.